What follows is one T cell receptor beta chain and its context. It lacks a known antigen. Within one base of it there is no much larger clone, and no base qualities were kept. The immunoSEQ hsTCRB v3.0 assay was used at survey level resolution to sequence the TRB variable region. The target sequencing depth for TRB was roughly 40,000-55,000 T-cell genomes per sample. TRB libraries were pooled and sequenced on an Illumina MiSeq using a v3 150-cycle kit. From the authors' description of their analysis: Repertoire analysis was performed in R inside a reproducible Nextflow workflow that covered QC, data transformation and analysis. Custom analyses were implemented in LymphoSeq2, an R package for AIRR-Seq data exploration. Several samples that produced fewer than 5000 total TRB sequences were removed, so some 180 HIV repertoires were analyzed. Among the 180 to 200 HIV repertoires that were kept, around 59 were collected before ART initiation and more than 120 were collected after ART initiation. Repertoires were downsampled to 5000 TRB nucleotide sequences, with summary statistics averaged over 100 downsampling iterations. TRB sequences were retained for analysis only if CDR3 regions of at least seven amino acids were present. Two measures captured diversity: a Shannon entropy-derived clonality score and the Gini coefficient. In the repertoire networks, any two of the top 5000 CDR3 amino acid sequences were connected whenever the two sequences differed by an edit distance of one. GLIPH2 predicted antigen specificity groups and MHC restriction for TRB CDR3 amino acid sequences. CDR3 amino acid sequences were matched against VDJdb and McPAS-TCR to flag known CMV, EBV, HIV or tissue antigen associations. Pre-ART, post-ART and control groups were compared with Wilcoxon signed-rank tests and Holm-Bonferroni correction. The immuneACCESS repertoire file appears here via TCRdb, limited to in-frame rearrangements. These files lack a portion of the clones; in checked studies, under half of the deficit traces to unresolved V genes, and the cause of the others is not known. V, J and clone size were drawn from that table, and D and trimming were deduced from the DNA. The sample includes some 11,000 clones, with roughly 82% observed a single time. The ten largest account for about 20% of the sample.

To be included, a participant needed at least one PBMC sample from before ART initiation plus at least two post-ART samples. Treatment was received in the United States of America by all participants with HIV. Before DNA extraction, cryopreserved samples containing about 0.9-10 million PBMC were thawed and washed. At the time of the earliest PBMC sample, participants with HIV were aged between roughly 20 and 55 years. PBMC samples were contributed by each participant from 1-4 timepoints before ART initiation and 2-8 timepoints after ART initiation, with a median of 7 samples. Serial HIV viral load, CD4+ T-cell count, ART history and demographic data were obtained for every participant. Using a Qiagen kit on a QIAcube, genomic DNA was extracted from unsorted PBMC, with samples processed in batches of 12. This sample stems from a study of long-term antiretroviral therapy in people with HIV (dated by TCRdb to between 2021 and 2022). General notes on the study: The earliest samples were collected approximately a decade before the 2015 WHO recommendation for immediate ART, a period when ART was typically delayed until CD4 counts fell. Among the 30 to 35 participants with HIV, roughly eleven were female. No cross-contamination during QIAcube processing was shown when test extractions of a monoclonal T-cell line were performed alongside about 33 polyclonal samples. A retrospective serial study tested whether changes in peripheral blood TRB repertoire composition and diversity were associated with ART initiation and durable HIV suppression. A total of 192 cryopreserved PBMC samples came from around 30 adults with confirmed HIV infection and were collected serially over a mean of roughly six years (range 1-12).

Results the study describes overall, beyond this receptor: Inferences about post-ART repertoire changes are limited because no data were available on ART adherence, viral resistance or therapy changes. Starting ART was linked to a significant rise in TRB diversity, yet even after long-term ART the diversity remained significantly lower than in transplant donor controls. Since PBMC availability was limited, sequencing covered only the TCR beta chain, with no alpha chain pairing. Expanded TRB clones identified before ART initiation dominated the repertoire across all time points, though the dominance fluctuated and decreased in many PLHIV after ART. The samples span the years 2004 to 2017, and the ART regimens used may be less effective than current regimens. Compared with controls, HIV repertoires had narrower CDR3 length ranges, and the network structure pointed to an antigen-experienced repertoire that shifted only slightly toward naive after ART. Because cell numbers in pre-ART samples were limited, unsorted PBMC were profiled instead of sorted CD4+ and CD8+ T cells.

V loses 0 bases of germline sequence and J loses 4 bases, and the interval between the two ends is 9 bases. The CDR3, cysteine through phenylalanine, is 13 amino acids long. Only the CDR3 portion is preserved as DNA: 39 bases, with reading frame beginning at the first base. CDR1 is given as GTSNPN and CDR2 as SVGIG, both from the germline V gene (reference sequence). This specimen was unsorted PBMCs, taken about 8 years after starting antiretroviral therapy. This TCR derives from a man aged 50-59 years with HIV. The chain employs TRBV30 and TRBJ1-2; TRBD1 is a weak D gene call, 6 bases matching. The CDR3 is CAWSVGGPYGYTF. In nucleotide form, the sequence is TGTGCCTGGAGTGTAGGGGGTCCCTATGGCTACACCTTC.